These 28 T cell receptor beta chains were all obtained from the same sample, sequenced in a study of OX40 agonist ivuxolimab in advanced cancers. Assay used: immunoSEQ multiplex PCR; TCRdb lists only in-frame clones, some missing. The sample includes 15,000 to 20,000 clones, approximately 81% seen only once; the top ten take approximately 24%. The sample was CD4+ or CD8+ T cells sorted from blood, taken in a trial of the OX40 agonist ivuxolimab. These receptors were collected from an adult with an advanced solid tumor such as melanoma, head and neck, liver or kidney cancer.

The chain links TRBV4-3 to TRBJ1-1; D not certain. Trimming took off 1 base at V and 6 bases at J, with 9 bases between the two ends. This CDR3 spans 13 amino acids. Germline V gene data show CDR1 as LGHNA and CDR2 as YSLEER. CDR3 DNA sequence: TGCGCCAGCAGCCAAGGGTTCGGGGCTGAAGCTTTCTTT. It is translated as CASSQGFGAEAFF.

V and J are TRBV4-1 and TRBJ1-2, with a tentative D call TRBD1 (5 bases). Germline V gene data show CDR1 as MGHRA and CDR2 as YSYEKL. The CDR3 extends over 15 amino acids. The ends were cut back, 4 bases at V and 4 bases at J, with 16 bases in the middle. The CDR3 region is CASSRSPQGFYGYTF. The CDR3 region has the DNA TGCGCCAGCAGCCGTAGCCCGCAGGGATTCTATGGCTACACCTTC.

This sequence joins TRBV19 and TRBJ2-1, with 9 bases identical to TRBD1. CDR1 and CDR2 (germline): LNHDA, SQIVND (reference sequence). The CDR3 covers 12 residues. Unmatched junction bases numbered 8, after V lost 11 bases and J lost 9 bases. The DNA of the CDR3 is TGTGCCTGCGGACAGGGGCCGCCTGAGCAGTTCTTC. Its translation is CACGQGPPEQFF.

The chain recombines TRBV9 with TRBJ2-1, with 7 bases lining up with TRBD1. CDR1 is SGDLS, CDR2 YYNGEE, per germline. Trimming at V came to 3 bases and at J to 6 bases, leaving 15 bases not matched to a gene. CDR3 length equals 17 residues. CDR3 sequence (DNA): TGTGCCAGCAGCGGAGGGGGCAGCGGCCAACGGCCCAATGAGCAGTTCTTC. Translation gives CASSGGGSGQRPNEQFF.

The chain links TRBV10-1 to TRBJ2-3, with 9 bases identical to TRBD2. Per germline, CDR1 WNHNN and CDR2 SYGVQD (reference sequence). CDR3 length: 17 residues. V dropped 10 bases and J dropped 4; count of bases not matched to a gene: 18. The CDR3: CATKLAGPPSMSDTQYF. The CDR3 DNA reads TGCGCCACCAAACTAGCGGGCCCCCCTTCTATGTCAGATACGCAGTATTTT.

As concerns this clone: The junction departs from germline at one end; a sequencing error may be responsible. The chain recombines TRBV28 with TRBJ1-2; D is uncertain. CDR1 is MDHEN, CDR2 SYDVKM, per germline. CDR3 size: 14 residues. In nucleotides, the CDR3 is TGTGCCAGCCGTTTGGCGCAGACTAACTATGGCTACACCTTC. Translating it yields CASRLAQTNYGYTF.

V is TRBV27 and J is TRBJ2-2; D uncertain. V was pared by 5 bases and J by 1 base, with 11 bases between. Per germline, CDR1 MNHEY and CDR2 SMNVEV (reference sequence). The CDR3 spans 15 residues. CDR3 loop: CASSPISVNTGELFF. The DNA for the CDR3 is TGTGCCAGCAGTCCTATATCGGTGAACACCGGGGAGCTGTTTTTT.

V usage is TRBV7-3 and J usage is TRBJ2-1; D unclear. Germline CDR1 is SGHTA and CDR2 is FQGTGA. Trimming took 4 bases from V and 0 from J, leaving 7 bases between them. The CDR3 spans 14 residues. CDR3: CASSSQSSYNEQFF. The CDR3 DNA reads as TGTGCCAGCAGCTCCCAAAGCTCCTACAATGAGCAGTTCTTC.

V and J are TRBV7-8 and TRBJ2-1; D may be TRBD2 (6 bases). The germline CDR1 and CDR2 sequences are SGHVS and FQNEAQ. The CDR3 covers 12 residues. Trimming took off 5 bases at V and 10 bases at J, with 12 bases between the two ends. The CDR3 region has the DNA TGTGCCAGCAGCCGGGACTCTAGGGAGCAGTTCTTC. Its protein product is CASSRDSREQFF.

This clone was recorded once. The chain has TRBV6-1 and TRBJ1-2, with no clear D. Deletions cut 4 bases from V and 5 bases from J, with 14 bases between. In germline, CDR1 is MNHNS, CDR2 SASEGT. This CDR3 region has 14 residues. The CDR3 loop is CASSVMERAYGYTF. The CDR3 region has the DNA TGTGCCAGCAGTGTAATGGAGCGGGCTTATGGCTACACCTTC.

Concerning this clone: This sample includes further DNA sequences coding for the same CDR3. The CDR3 DNA reads as TGTGCCAGCAGCGAAAGGGGACCGGGTGACACCGGGGAGCTGTTTTTT. As protein: CASSERGPGDTGELFF. The chain couples TRBV28 to TRBJ2-2; D may correspond to TRBD1 or TRBD2 (5 bases each). This CDR3 spans 16 amino acids. Trimming left V 6 bases short and J 3 bases short, with 17 bases between. The V gene's germline CDR1 is MDHEN and CDR2 SYDVKM.

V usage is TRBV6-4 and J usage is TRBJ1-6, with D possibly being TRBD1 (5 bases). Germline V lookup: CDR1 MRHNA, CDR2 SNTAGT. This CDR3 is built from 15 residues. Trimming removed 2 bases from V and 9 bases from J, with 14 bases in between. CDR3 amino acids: CASSDGKGVSSPLHF. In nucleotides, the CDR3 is TGTGCCAGCAGTGACGGTAAAGGGGTGAGTTCACCCCTCCACTTT.

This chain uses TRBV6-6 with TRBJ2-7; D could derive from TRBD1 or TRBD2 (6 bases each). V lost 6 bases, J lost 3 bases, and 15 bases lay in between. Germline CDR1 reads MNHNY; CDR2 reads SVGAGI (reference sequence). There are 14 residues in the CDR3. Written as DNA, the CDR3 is TGTGCCAGCAGCCCCCTAGGGGGGAGCTACGAGCAGTACTTC. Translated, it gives CASSPLGGSYEQYF.

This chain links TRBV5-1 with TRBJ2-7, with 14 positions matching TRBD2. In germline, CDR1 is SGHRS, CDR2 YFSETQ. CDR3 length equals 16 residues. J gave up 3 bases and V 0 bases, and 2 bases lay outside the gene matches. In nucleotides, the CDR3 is TGCGCCAGCAGCTTGGTCGGGACTAGCGGGAGCTACGAGCAGTACTTC. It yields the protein CASSLVGTSGSYEQYF.

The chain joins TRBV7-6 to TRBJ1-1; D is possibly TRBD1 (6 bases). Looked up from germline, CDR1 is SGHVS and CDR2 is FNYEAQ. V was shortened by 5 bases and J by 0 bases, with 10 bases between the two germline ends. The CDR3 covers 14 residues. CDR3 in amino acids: CASSPGTMNTEAFF. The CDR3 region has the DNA TGTGCCAGCAGCCCCGGGACAATGAACACTGAAGCTTTCTTT. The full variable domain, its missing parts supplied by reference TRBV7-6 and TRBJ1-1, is GAGVSQSPRYKVTKRGQDVALRCDPISGHVSLYWYRQALGQGPEFLTYFNYEAQQDKSGLPNDRFSAERPEGSISTLTIQRTEQRDSAMYRCASSPGTMNTEAFFGQGTRLTVV.

CDR3 in DNA: TGTGCCACCAGCAGACCCCTGGGCCTCACAGATACGCAGTATTTT. Protein: CATSRPLGLTDTQYF. This chain connects TRBV15 to TRBJ2-3; no clear D gene. In germline, CDR1 is LNHNV, CDR2 YYDKDF (reference sequence). The CDR3 is 15 amino acids. Trimming removed 2 bases from V and 2 bases from J, with 11 bases in between.

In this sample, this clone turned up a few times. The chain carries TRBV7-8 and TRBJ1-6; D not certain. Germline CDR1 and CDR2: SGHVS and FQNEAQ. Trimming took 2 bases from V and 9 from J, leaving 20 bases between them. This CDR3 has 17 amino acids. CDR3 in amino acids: CASSLTGGSSSGSPLHF. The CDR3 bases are TGTGCCAGCAGCTTAACGGGTGGGTCCTCAAGTGGTTCACCCCTCCACTTT.

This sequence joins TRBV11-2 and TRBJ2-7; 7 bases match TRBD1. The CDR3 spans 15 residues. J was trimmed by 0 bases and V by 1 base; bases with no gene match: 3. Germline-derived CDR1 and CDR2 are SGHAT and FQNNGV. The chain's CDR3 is CASSLVGGSSYEQYF. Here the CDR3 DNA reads TGTGCCAGCAGCTTAGTAGGGGGCAGCTCCTACGAGCAGTACTTC.

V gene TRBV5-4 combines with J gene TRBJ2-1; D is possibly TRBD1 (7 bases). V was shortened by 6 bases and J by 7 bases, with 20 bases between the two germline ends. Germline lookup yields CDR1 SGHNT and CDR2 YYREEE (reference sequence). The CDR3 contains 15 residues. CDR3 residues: CASTPDSAGGNEQFF. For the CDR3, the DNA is TGTGCCAGCACCCCGGACTCGGCAGGGGGGAATGAGCAGTTCTTC.

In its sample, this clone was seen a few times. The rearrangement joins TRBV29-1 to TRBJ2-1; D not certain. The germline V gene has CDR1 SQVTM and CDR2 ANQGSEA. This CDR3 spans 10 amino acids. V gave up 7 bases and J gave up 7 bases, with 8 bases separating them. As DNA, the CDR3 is TGCAGCGCCTATCTTAATGAGCAGTTCTTC. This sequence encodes CSAYLNEQFF.

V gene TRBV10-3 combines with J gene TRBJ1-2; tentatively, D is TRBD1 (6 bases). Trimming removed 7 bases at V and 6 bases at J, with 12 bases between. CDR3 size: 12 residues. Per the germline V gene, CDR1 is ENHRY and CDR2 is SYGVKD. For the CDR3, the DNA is TGTGCCATCATGACCGGACAGCATGGCTACACCTTC. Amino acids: CAIMTGQHGYTF.

CDR3 sequence (DNA): TGTGCCAGCAGTCCTTATCTGGGAGGGACCCCGGCCCAGTACTTC. Protein sequence: CASSPYLGGTPAQYF. The rearrangement uses TRBV25-1 and TRBJ2-5; 7 bases fit TRBD2. The CDR3 is 15 amino acids. Germline values: CDR1 MGHDK, CDR2 SYGVNS. V shed 5 bases, J shed 9 bases, and the junction held 15 bases outside the gene matches. Based on the CDR3 plus reference TRBV25-1 and TRBJ2-5, the full variable domain is EADIYQTPRYLVIGTGKKITLECSQTMGHDKMYWYQQDPGMELHLIHYSYGVNSTEKGDLSSESTVSRIRTEHFPLTLESARPSHTSQYLCASSPYLGGTPAQYFGPGTRLLVL.

DNA of the CDR3: TGTGCCAGCAGTTTTGGGTCCACAGGAAACACCATATATTTT. Its protein is CASSFGSTGNTIYF. J is TRBJ1-3 and V is TRBV28; D is unresolved. The CDR3 length is 14 residues. Germline CDR1 reads MDHEN; CDR2 reads SYDVKM. V was shortened by 3 bases and J by 4 bases, with 10 bases between the two germline ends.

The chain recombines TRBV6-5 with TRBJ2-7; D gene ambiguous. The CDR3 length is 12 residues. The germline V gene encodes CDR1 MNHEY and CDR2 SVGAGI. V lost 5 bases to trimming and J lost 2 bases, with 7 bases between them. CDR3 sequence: CASSDMTYEQYF. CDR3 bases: TGTGCCAGCAGTGACATGACCTACGAGCAGTACTTC.

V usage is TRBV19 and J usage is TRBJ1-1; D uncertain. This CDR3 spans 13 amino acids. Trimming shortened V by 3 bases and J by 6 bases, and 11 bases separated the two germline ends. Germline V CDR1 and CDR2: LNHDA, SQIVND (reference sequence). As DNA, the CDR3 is TGTGCCAGTAGTATGGAGGGTGGGGCTGAAGCTTTCTTT. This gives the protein CASSMEGGAEAFF.

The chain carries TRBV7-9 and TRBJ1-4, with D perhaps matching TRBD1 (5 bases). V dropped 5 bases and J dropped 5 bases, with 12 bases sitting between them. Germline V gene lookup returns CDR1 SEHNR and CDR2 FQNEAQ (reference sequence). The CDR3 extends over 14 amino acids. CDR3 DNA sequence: TGTGCCAGCAGCCCCCGGGAGGGGAATGAAAAACTGTTTTTT. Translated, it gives CASSPREGNEKLFF. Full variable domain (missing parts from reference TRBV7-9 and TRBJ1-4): DTGVSQNPRHKITKRGQNVTFRCDPISEHNRLYWYRQTLGQGPEFLTYFQNEAQLEKSRLLSDRFSAERPKGSFSTLEIQRTEQGDSAMYLCASSPREGNEKLFFGSGTQLSVL.

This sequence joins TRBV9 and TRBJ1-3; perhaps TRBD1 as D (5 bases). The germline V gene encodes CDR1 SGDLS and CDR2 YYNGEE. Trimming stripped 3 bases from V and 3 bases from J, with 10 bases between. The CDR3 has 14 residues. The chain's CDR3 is CASSGREGGNTIYF. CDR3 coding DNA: TGTGCCAGCAGCGGCAGGGAAGGTGGAAACACCATATATTTT.

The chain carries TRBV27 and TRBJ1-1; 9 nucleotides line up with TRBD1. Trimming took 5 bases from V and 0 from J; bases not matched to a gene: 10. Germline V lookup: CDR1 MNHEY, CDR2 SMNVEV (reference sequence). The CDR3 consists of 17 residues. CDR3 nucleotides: TGTGCCAGCAGTGAGGCGGACAGGGGCCTCATGAACACTGAAGCTTTCTTT. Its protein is CASSEADRGLMNTEAFF.